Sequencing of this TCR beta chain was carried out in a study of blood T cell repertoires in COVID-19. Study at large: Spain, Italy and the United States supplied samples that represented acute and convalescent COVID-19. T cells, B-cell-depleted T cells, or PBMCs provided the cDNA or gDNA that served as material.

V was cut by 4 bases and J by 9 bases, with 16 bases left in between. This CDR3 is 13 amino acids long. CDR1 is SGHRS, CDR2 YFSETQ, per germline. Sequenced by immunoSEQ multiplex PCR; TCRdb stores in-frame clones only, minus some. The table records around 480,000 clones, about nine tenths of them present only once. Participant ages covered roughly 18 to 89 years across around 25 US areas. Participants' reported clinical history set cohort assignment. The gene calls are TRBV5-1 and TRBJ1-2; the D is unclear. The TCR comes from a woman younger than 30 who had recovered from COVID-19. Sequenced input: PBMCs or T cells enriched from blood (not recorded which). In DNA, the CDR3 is TGCGCCAGCAGCCTATCCTCCCCATCGCGCTACACCTTC. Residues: CASSLSSPSRYTF.